The 27 T cell receptor beta chains listed next were all sequenced from one sample in a study of vaccination and CD4 T cells after COVID-19. The study sequenced cultured CD4+ T cell DNA using the Oncomine TCR Beta short-read assay. Via MiXCR, TCRdb re-called the PCR reads, giving one row per CDR3 protein. Among under 15,000 distinct CDR3 sequences listed, roughly 45% were seen once. No antigen has been identified for these receptors. Treatment defined: approximately nine-day PBMC culture with coronavirus spike peptide pools or control peptides (ViraFEST assay). The source material was CD4+ T cells from blood, cultured in vitro. These TCRs come from a human donor who had recovered from COVID-19.

The chain couples TRBV20-1 to TRBJ1-5; D is unclear. CDR1 and CDR2 (germline): DFQATT, SNEGSKA (reference sequence). The CDR3 runs 13 residues. Trimming took 0 bases from V and 2 from J, leaving 5 bases between them. The CDR3 sequence: CSARDWGNQPQHF. The DNA for the CDR3 is TGCAGTGCTAGAGATTGGGGCAATCAGCCCCAGCATTTT.

The chain recombines TRBV12-3 or TRBV12-4 with TRBJ2-7, with D perhaps TRBD2 (6 bases). The CDR3 spans 15 residues. V gave up 3 bases and J gave up 4 bases, with 16 bases separating them. CDR3 loop: CASSFQGGSHYEQYF. The CDR3 bases are TGTGCCAGCAGTTTTCAGGGAGGCTCGCATTACGAGCAGTACTTC.

In its sample, this clonotype was seen once. The V gene is TRBV11-3, the J gene TRBJ1-6; no clear D. This CDR3 has 13 residues. From germline, CDR1 is SGHNT and CDR2 YENEEA. V was cut by 5 bases and J by 6 bases, with 8 bases left in between. The CDR3, as DNA: TGTGCCAGCAGCGCGCGCTTTAATTCACCCCTCCACTTT. It translates to CASSARFNSPLHF.

This clonotype was seen a handful of times. The genes are TRBV7-2 and TRBJ1-5; the D is unclear. The CDR3 is 13 amino acids. Germline CDR1 reads SGHTA; CDR2 reads FQGNSA. V lost 1 base and J lost 5, with 6 bases in between. Here the CDR3 reads CASSLDPDQPQHF. CDR3 DNA: TGTGCCAGCAGCTTAGACCCGGATCAGCCCCAGCATTTT.

This chain joins TRBV10-3 and TRBJ1-2; 8 nucleotides agree with TRBD1. Germline V gene sequence: CDR1 ENHRY, CDR2 SYGVKD. There are 14 residues in the CDR3. V shed 2 bases, J shed 6 bases, and the junction held 5 bases outside the gene matches. CDR3 DNA: TGTGCCATCAGTGAGGCACAGGGGGAGGATGGCTACACCTTC. It specifies CAISEAQGEDGYTF.

The V and J genes are TRBV27 and TRBJ2-1, with TRBD2 matching 7 bases. Per the germline V gene, CDR1 is MNHEY and CDR2 is SMNVEV (reference sequence). Trimming took 2 bases from V and 7 from J; bases not matched to a gene: 8. The CDR3 runs to 15 residues. The DNA of the CDR3 is TGTGCCAGCAGTTTAGGGCCTAGCGGTACAAATGAGCAGTTCTTC. It yields the protein CASSLGPSGTNEQFF.

The V and J genes are TRBV21-1 and TRBJ2-7. TRBV21-1 is classified as a pseudogene. This CDR3 has 15 amino acids. The CDR3 coding sequence is TGTGCCAGCAGCAAAGTGAAGGTTCTGTACTACGAGCAGTACTTC. Translating gives CASSKVKVLYYEQYF.

This clonotype was seen a handful of times. This chain uses TRBV24-1 with TRBJ1-1; D remains unclear. Germline V gives CDR1 KGHDR, CDR2 SFDVKD. The CDR3 covers 12 residues. Trimming shortened V by 5 bases and J by 1 base, and 4 bases separated the two germline ends. CDR3: CATSVGNTEAFF. CDR3 coding DNA: TGTGCCACCAGTGTAGGGAACACTGAAGCTTTCTTT.

This clonotype was seen just once. This sequence joins TRBV7-3 and TRBJ2-1; possible D gene TRBD1, 5 bases. Germline values: CDR1 SGHTA, CDR2 FQGTGA. Trimming removed 4 bases at V and 9 bases at J, with 16 bases between. The length of the CDR3 is 14 residues. The CDR3 protein is CASSSRQTSPEQFF. Here the CDR3 DNA reads TGTGCCAGCAGCTCAAGACAGACTTCGCCTGAGCAGTTCTTC.

J is TRBJ2-3 and V is TRBV19; TRBD1 agrees at 7 bases. Trimming at V came to 5 bases and at J to 0 bases, leaving 5 bases not matched to a gene. CDR1 and CDR2 from the germline V gene are LNHDA and SQIVND (reference sequence). The CDR3 is 15 residues long. This CDR3 reads CASSAVGGSTDTQYF. The DNA of the CDR3 is TGTGCCAGTAGTGCAGTAGGGGGCAGCACAGATACGCAGTATTTT.

The chain joins TRBV2 to TRBJ2-3, with 7 bases matching TRBD1. Germline loops: CDR1 SNHLY, CDR2 FYNNEI. The CDR3 totals 15 residues. V lost 4 bases, J lost 1 base, and 5 bases stayed unmatched. The CDR3 DNA sequence: TGTGCCAGCAGTGTTAGACAGGGTGGCACAGATACGCAGTATTTT. It is translated as CASSVRQGGTDTQYF. The full variable domain, completed using reference TRBV2 and TRBJ2-3, is EPEVTQTPSHQVTQMGQEVILRCVPISNHLYFYWYRQILGQKVEFLVSFYNNEISEKSEIFDDQFSVERPDGSNFTLKIRSTKLEDSAMYFCASSVRQGGTDTQYFGPGTRLTVL.

J is TRBJ2-7 and V is TRBV27; 11 bases map to TRBD2. The V gene's germline CDR1 is MNHEY and CDR2 SMNVEV (reference sequence). The trim removed 5 bases at V and 4 bases at J, leaving 4 bases unmatched. The length of the CDR3 is 14 residues. The CDR3 loop is CASSMTSGTYEQYF. The CDR3 coding sequence is TGTGCCAGCAGTATGACTAGCGGGACGTACGAGCAGTACTTC.

This rearrangement joins TRBV5-4 to TRBJ1-1; D is ambiguous. The germline CDR1 and CDR2 sequences are SGHNT and YYREEE (reference sequence). V lost 4 bases, J lost 1 base, and 8 bases lay in between. The CDR3 covers 13 residues. The CDR3 bases are TGTGCCAGCAGCCCCGAGGGGAACACTGAAGCTTTCTTT. It translates to CASSPEGNTEAFF.

This chain uses TRBV6-1 with TRBJ1-5, with a weak D call TRBD1 (6 bases). The CDR3 is 16 amino acids. CDR1 MNHNS and CDR2 SASEGT come from the germline V gene. The V gene lost 4 bases and the J gene lost 4 bases, with 17 bases spanning the gap. As DNA, the CDR3 is TGTGCCAGCAGTGGCCCCCCCAGGGGCGGGAATCAGCCCCAGCATTTT. This codes for CASSGPPRGGNQPQHF.

The V gene is TRBV7-2, the J gene TRBJ2-5; 11 positions agree with TRBD2. The junction had 0 bases not matched to a gene; V was cut back by 3 bases and J by 3 bases. Germline lookup yields CDR1 SGHTA and CDR2 FQGNSA. The CDR3 has 14 amino acids. The CDR3 reads CASSFSGREETQYF. The CDR3 DNA reads as TGTGCCAGCAGCTTTAGCGGGAGGGAAGAGACCCAGTACTTC. Supplemented by reference TRBV7-2 and TRBJ2-5, the full variable domain reads GAGVSQSPSNKVTEKGKDVELRCDPISGHTALYWYRQSLGQGLEFLIYFQGNSAPDKSGLPSDRFSAERTGGSVSTLTIQRTQQEDSAVYLCASSFSGREETQYFGPGTRLLVL.

The J gene is TRBJ2-5, the V gene TRBV12-5; TRBD2 matches at 8 bases. Germline V gives CDR1 LGHNT, CDR2 FRNRAP. The ends lost 3 bases at V and 2 bases at J; junction bases unmatched: 2. The CDR3 loop spans 14 amino acids. DNA of the CDR3: TGTGCTAGTGGTTTATCGGGGGGGCAAGAGACCCAGTACTTC. This gives the protein CASGLSGGQETQYF.

The chain joins TRBV19 to TRBJ1-4; tentative D call: TRBD1 (6 bases). Trimming left V 8 bases short and J 8 bases short, with 15 bases between. Germline CDR1 and CDR2: LNHDA and SQIVND (reference sequence). The CDR3 contains 13 residues. The CDR3 reads CASGIQGGEKLFF. Written as DNA, the CDR3 is TGTGCCAGTGGGATACAGGGCGGCGAAAAACTGTTTTTT.

This clonotype is labeled large. The genes are TRBV12-3 or TRBV12-4 and TRBJ1-2, with 9 nucleotides matching TRBD1. V lost 5 bases and J lost 1; bases outside the gene matches: 2. The CDR3 has 14 amino acids. CDR3 sequence (DNA): TGTGCCAGCAGTCCGACAGGGGGTAACTATGGCTACACCTTC. Amino acids: CASSPTGGNYGYTF.

This clonotype occurred a few times. This chain joins TRBV27 and TRBJ2-1; 7 positions agree with TRBD1. This CDR3 contains 16 residues. V lost 3 bases and J lost 3; bases outside the gene matches: 8. The germline CDR1 and CDR2 sequences are MNHEY and SMNVEV (reference sequence). CDR3 in DNA: TGTGCCAGCAGTTTCACCTACAGGGGCGACTACAATGAGCAGTTCTTC. The encoded protein is CASSFTYRGDYNEQFF.

This clonotype was counted a few times. The V and J genes are TRBV6-5 and TRBJ1-1, with 7 bases lining up with TRBD1. This CDR3 region has 15 residues. The germline gives CDR1 MNHEY, CDR2 SVGAGI. With V trimmed by 2 bases and J by 1 base, 4 bases remained unmatched. The CDR3, as DNA: TGTGCCAGCAGTTACGAAAACAGGGGGAACACTGAAGCTTTCTTT. Residues: CASSYENRGNTEAFF.

In its sample, this clonotype was seen a few times. The chain carries TRBV19 and TRBJ1-2; D is uncertain. V was trimmed by 2 bases and J by 0 bases, leaving 4 bases between them. This CDR3 is built from 13 residues. Per germline, CDR1 LNHDA and CDR2 SQIVND (reference sequence). For the CDR3, the DNA is TGTGCCAGTAGTATAAACGCTAACTATGGCTACACCTTC. Encoded protein: CASSINANYGYTF.

This chain joins TRBV27 and TRBJ2-1; no definite D call. Germline CDR1 MNHEY, CDR2 SMNVEV (reference sequence). V dropped 3 bases and J dropped 5 bases, with 8 bases sitting between them. The CDR3 contains 13 residues. The CDR3 sequence: CASSLRLDNEQFF. The CDR3 DNA sequence: TGTGCCAGCAGTTTGAGGCTGGACAATGAGCAGTTCTTC.

V usage is TRBV4-1 and J usage is TRBJ1-1; 7 positions match TRBD1. V trimming: 4 bases; J trimming: 1 base; junction bases outside the gene matches: 9. There are 16 residues in the CDR3. The germline V gene encodes CDR1 MGHRA and CDR2 YSYEKL. The CDR3 protein is CASSPPEGAGNTEAFF. The DNA of the CDR3 is TGCGCCAGCAGCCCTCCGGAGGGGGCAGGGAACACTGAAGCTTTCTTT.

The chain's CDR3 is CASSKRLGGGSGELFF. The DNA for the CDR3 is TGTGCCAGCAGCAAACGACTGGGTGGAGGGTCCGGGGAGCTGTTTTTT. The gene calls are TRBV9 and TRBJ2-2; possible D gene TRBD2, 6 bases. CDR1 is SGDLS and CDR2 is YYNGEE in the germline V gene. Trimming removed 4 bases from V and 6 bases from J, with 19 bases in between. The CDR3 has 16 amino acids. Looking up the rest from reference TRBV9 and TRBJ2-2 gives the full variable domain: DSGVTQTPKHLITATGQRVTLRCSPRSGDLSVYWYQQSLDQGLQFLIQYYNGEERAKGNILERFSAQQFPDLHSELNLSSLELGDSALYFCASSKRLGGGSGELFFGEGSRLTVL.

This clonotype turned up a few times. The J gene is TRBJ2-3, the V gene TRBV6-2 or TRBV6-3; TRBD1 aligns across 7 bases. CDR3 length: 17 residues. V shed 2 bases and J 2 bases; nucleotides not matched to a gene: 10. In germline, CDR1 is MNHEY, CDR2 SVGEGT. CDR3 nucleotides: TGTGCCAGCAGTTACCCTCATCAGGGGGAACTCACAGATACGCAGTATTTT. Translating gives CASSYPHQGELTDTQYF.

In this sample, this clonotype turned up a few times. The J gene is TRBJ1-6, the V gene TRBV20-1, with D unresolved. CDR1 DFQATT and CDR2 SNEGSKA come from the germline V gene (reference sequence). CDR3 size: 13 residues. The V end lost 1 base, the J end lost 8 bases, and 9 bases lay between the germline ends. In DNA, the CDR3 is TGCAGTGCTAGAGGACCCAACCATTCACCCCTCCACTTT. Translated: CSARGPNHSPLHF.

The V and J genes are TRBV20-1 and TRBJ1-1; TRBD1 is a possible D gene (5 bases). This CDR3 is 15 amino acids long. The V gene lost 6 bases and the J gene lost 0 bases, with 17 bases spanning the gap. Looked up from germline, CDR1 is DFQATT and CDR2 is SNEGSKA (reference sequence). The CDR3 DNA is TGCAGTGCGCCCCCGCCAGGGTCTATGAACACTGAAGCTTTCTTT. Translated: CSAPPPGSMNTEAFF.